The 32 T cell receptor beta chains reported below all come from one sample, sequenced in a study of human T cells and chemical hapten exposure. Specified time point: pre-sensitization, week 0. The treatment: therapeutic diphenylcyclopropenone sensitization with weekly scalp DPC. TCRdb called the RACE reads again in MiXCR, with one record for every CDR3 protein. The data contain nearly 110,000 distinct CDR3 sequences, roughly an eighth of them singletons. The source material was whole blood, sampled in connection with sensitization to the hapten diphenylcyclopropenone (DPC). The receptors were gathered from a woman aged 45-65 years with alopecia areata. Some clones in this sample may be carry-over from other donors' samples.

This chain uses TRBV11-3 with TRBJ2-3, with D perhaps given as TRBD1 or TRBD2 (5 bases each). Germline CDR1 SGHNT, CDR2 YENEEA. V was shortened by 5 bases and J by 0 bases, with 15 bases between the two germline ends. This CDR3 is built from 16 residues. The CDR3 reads CASSPGMGVSTDTQYF. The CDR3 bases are TGTGCCAGCAGCCCCGGAATGGGGGTTAGCACAGATACGCAGTATTTT.

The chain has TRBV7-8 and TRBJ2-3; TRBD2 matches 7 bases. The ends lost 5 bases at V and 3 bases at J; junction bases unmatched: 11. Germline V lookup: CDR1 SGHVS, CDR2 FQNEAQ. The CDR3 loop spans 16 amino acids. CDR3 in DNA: TGTGCCAGCAGCCCCCAAGCGGGACCAAATACAGATACGCAGTATTTT. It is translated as CASSPQAGPNTDTQYF.

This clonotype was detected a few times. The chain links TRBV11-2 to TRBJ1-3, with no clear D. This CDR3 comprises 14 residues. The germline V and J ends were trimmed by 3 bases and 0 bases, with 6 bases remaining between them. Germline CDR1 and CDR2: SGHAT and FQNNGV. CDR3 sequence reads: CASSFGGSGNTIYF. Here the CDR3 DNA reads TGTGCCAGCAGCTTCGGCGGCTCTGGAAACACCATATATTTT.

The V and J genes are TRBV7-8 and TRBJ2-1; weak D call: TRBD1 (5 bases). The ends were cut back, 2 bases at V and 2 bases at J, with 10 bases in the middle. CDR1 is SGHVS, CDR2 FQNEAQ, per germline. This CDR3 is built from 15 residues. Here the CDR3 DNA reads TGTGCCAGCAGCTTAAAAGGGGCGACCTACAATGAGCAGTTCTTC. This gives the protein CASSLKGATYNEQFF.

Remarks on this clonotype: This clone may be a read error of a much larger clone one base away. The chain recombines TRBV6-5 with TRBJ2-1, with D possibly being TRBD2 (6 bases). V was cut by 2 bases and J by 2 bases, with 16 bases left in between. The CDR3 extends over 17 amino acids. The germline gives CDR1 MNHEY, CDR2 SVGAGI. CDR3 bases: TGTGCCAGCAGTTACCACCTCGGGGGTTCCCCCTACAATGAGCAGTTCTTC. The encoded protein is CASSYHLGGSPYNEQFF.

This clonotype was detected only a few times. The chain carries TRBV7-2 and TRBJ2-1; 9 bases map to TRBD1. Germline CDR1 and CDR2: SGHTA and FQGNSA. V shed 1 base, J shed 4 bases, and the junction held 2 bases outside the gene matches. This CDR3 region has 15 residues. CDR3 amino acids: CASSLGGTGYNEQFF. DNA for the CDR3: TGTGCCAGCAGCTTAGGCGGGACAGGGTACAATGAGCAGTTCTTC.

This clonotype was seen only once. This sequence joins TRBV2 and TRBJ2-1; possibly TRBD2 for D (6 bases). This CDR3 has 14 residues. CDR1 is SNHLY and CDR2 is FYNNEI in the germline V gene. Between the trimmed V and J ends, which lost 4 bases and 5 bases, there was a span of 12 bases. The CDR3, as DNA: TGTGCCAGCAGTGGCCGTGGGAGGAACAATGAGCAGTTCTTC. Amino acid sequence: CASSGRGRNNEQFF.

This CDR3 is CASRTVPGENTEAFF. As DNA, the CDR3 is TGTGCCAGTAGGACAGTCCCTGGGGAGAACACTGAAGCTTTCTTT. V and J are TRBV19 and TRBJ1-1; the D gene is possibly TRBD1 (5 bases). The germline V gene has CDR1 LNHDA and CDR2 SQIVND (reference sequence). The CDR3 runs to 15 residues. Trimming removed 6 bases at V and 1 base at J, with 15 bases between.

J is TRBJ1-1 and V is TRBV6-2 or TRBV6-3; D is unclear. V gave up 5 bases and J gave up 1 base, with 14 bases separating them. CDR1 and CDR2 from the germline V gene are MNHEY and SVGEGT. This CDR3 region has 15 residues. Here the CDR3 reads CASSQHPPGNTEAFF. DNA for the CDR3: TGTGCCAGCAGTCAACACCCCCCGGGGAACACTGAAGCTTTCTTT.

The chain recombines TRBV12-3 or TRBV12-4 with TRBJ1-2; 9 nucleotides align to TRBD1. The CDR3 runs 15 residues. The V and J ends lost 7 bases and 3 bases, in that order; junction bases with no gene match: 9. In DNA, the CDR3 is TGTGCCAGCACCCAATTACAGGGGGCCGACTATGGCTACACCTTC. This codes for CASTQLQGADYGYTF.

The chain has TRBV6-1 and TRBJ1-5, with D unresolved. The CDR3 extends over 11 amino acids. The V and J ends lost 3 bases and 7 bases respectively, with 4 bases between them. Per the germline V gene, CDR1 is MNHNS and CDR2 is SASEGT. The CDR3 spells CASSDLQPQHF. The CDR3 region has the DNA TGTGCCAGCAGTGACCTCCAGCCCCAGCATTTT.

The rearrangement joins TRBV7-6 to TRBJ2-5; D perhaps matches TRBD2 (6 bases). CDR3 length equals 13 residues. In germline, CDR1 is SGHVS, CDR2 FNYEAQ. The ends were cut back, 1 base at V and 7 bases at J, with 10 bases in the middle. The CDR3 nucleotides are TGTGCCAGCAGCTTAGACTTGGGGGGGACCCAGTACTTC. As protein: CASSLDLGGTQYF.

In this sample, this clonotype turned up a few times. CDR3 residues: CASSFFYTEAFF. Written as DNA, the CDR3 is TGTGCCAGCAGCTTTTTCTACACTGAAGCTTTCTTT. This chain joins TRBV5-5 and TRBJ1-1; D unresolved. V dropped 2 bases and J dropped 3 bases, with 5 bases sitting between them. The CDR3 consists of 12 residues. Germline CDR1 and CDR2: SGHKS and YYEKEE (reference sequence).

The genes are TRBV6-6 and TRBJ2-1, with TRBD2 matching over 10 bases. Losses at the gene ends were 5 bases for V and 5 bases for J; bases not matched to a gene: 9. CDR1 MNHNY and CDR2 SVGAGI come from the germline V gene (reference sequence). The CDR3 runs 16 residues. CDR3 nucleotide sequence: TGTGCCAGCAGTCCCGGACTAGCGGAGGGGAACAATGAGCAGTTCTTC. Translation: CASSPGLAEGNNEQFF.

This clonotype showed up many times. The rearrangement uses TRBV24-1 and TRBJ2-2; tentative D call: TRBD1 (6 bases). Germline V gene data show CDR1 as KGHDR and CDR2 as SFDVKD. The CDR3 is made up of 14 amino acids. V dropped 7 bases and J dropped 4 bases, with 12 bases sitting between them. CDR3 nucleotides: TGTGCCACCAGGGGGGCCGGCGGCACCGGGGAGCTGTTTTTT. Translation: CATRGAGGTGELFF.

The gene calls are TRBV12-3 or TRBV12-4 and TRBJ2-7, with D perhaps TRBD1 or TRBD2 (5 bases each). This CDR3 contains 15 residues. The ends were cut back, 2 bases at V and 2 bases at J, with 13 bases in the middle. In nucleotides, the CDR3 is TGTGCCAGCAGTTTATTTGAGGGGTTGGCCTACGAGCAGTACTTC. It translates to CASSLFEGLAYEQYF.

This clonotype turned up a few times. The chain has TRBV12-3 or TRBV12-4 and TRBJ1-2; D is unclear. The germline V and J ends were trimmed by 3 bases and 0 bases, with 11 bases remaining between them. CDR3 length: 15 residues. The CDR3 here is CASSFDASSNYGYTF. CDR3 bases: TGTGCCAGCAGTTTCGATGCAAGCTCTAACTATGGCTACACCTTC.

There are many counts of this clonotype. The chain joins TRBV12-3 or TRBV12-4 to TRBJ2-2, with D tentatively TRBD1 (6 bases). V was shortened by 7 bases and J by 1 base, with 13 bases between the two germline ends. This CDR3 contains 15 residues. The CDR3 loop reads CASIPLQGNTGELFF. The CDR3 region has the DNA TGTGCCAGCATCCCCTTACAGGGGAACACCGGGGAGCTGTTTTTT.

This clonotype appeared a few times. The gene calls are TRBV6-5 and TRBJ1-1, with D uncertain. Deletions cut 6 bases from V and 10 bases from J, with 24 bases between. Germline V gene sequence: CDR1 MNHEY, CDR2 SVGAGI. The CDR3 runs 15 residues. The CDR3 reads CASRRSQAFSGLAFF. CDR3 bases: TGTGCCAGCAGAAGATCCCAGGCCTTCAGTGGGTTAGCTTTCTTT.

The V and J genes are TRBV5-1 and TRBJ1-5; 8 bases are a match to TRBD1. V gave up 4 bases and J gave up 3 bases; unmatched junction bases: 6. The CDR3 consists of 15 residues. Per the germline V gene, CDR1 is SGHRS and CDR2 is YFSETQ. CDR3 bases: TGCGCCAGCAGCCTGGGGACAGGAAACAATCAGCCCCAGCATTTT. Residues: CASSLGTGNNQPQHF.

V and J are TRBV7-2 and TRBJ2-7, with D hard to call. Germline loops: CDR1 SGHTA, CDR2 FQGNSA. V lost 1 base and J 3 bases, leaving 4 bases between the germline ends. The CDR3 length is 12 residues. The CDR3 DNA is TGTGCCAGCAGCTTAGACCACTACGAGCAGTACTTC. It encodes CASSLDHYEQYF.

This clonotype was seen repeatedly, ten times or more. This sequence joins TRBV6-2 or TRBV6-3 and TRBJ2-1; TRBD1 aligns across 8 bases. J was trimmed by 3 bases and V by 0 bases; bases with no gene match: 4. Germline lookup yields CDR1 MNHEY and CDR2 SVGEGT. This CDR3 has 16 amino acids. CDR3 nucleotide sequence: TGTGCCAGCAGTTACTCCAGGGGGCAGGTCTACAATGAGCAGTTCTTC. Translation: CASSYSRGQVYNEQFF.

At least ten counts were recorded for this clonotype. The DNA of the CDR3 is TGTGCCAGCAGCTGGTTTATAGGAACCTACGAGCAGTACTTC. Translating gives CASSWFIGTYEQYF. V and J are TRBV5-6 and TRBJ2-7; D not certain. This CDR3 is 14 amino acids long. Deletions cut 3 bases from V and 2 bases from J, with 12 bases between. Germline CDR1 SGHDT, CDR2 YYEEEE.

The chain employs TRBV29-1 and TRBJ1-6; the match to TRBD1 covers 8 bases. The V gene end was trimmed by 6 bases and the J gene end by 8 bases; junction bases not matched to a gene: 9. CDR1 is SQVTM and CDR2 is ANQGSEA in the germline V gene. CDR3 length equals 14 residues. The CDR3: CSVTFQGADSPLHF. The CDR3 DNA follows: TGCAGCGTCACCTTCCAGGGGGCGGATTCACCCCTCCACTTT.

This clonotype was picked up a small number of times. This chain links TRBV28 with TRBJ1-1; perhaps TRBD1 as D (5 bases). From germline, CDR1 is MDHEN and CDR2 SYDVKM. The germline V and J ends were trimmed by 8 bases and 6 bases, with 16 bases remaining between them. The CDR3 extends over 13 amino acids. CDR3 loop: CASLAGGWPEAFF. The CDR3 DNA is TGTGCCAGCCTTGCCGGGGGTTGGCCTGAAGCTTTCTTT.

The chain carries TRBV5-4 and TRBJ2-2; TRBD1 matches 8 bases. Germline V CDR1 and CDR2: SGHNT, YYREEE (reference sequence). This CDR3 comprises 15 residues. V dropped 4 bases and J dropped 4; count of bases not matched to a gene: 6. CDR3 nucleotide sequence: TGTGCCAGCAGCACGGGACAGGTGATCACCGGGGAGCTGTTTTTT. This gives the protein CASSTGQVITGELFF.

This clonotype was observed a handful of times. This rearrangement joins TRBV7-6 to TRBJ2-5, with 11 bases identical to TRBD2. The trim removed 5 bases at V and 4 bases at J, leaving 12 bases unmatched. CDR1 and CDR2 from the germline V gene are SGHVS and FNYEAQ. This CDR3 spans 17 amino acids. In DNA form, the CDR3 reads TGTGCCAGCAGCCCGCCACTAGCGGGGGCCTCTAGAGAGACCCAGTACTTC. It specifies CASSPPLAGASRETQYF.

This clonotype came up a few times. In DNA, the CDR3 is TGTGCCCACCCAGATACGCAGTATTTT. Translation gives CAHPDTQYF. This chain connects TRBV28 to TRBJ2-3; unclear D gene. Trimming pared 11 bases from V and 4 bases from J, leaving 4 bases between. Germline V CDR1 and CDR2: MDHEN, SYDVKM. This CDR3 region has 9 residues. Together with reference TRBV28 and TRBJ2-3, the CDR3 gives the full variable domain: DVKVTQSSRYLVKRTGEKVFLECVQDMDHENMFWYRQDPGLGLRLIYFSYDVKMKEKGDIPEGYSVSREKKERFSLILESASTNQTSMYLCAHPDTQYFGPGTRLTVL.

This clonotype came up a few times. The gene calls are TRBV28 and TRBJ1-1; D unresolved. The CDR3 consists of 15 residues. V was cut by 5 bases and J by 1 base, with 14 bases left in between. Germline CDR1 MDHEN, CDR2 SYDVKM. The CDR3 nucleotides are TGTGCCAGCAGTGCGGGGTGGGGAGGGAACACTGAAGCTTTCTTT. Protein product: CASSAGWGGNTEAFF.

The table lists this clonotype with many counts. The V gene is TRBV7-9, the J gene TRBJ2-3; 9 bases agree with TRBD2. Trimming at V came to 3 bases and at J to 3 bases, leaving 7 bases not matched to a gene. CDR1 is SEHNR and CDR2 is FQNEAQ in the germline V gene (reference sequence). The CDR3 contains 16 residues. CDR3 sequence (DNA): TGTGCCAGCAGCTTGGCGGGAGGGCCGCCAACAGATACGCAGTATTTT. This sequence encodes CASSLAGGPPTDTQYF.

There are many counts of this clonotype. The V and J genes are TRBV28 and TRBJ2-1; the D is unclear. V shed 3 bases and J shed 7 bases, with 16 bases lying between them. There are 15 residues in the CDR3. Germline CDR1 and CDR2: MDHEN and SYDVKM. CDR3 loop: CASSFMFMNGNEQFF. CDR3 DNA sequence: TGTGCCAGCAGTTTTATGTTTATGAACGGTAATGAGCAGTTCTTC. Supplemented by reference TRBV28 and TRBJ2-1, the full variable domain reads DVKVTQSSRYLVKRTGEKVFLECVQDMDHENMFWYRQDPGLGLRLIYFSYDVKMKEKGDIPEGYSVSREKKERFSLILESASTNQTSMYLCASSFMFMNGNEQFFGPGTRLTVL.

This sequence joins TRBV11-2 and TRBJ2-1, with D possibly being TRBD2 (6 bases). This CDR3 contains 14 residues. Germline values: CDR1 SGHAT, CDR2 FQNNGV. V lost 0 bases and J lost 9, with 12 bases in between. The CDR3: CASSLDSGRSEQFF. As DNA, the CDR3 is TGTGCCAGCAGCTTAGATTCGGGGAGGAGTGAGCAGTTCTTC.